The 24 T cell receptor beta chains given below trace back to one sample, sequenced in a study of human T cells and chemical hapten exposure. Each CDR3 protein gets one entry after TCRdb re-called the RACE reads with MiXCR. This sample has 90,000 or so distinct CDR3 sequences, with roughly a tenth found just once. Indicated time point: patch test 1, 2 weeks after DPC sensitization. Treatment reported: therapeutic diphenylcyclopropenone sensitization with weekly scalp DPC. The sample in question was whole blood, obtained in connection with sensitization to the hapten diphenylcyclopropenone (DPC). These TCRs come from a man in his forties with alopecia areata. Some clones in this sample may be carry-over from other donors' samples.

The chain joins TRBV6-5 to TRBJ2-7; 7 positions agree with TRBD1. V gave up 6 bases and J gave up 3 bases; unmatched junction bases: 2. Per germline, CDR1 MNHEY and CDR2 SVGAGI. This CDR3 has 12 amino acids. The CDR3 DNA sequence: TGTGCCAGCAGCCGACAGGGCTACGAGCAGTACTTC. Its translation is CASSRQGYEQYF.

This clonotype showed up just a few times. This chain joins TRBV20-1 and TRBJ2-4; D not certain. The V gene's germline CDR1 is DFQATT and CDR2 SNEGSKA (reference sequence). Trimming took 0 bases from V and 0 from J, leaving 12 bases between them. The CDR3 runs to 16 residues. CDR3 nucleotides: TGCAGTGCTAGAGACGAAAGGGCTCTAGCCAAAAACATTCAGTACTTC. Protein sequence: CSARDERALAKNIQYF.

There are many counts of this clonotype. This sequence joins TRBV12-3 or TRBV12-4 and TRBJ2-7; 9 bases match TRBD1. The CDR3 covers 12 residues. The V segment lost 1 base and the J segment 9 bases; nucleotides outside the gene matches: 1. This CDR3 reads CASSLGTGAQYV. For the CDR3, the DNA is TGTGCCAGCAGTTTAGGGACAGGGGCGCAGTACGTC.

A note on this clonotype: This sequence may be a read error, since a much larger clone differs from it by one base. The chain recombines TRBV20-1 with TRBJ2-2; a possible D gene is TRBD2 (6 bases). CDR1 is DFQATT, CDR2 SNEGSKA, per germline (reference sequence). The germline V and J ends were trimmed by 5 bases and 6 bases, with 22 bases remaining between them. The CDR3 spans 16 residues. CDR3 protein: CSALYRNSWRAGELFF. In DNA, the CDR3 is TGCAGTGCTCTTTATCGGAATAGCTGGAGGGCCGGGGAGCTGTTTTTT.

This chain joins TRBV12-3 or TRBV12-4 and TRBJ1-1; 7 bases line up with TRBD1. The V gene end was trimmed by 10 bases and the J gene end by 5 bases; junction bases not matched to a gene: 13. CDR3 length equals 14 residues. The CDR3 loop is CANSPDRAGTEAFF. Here the CDR3 DNA reads TGTGCCAACAGCCCCGACAGGGCCGGGACTGAAGCTTTCTTT.

The rearrangement joins TRBV14 to TRBJ2-6, with 7 positions matching TRBD1. The CDR3 is made up of 17 amino acids. Germline CDR1 SGHDN, CDR2 FVKESK. The trim removed 5 bases at V and 0 bases at J, leaving 7 bases unmatched. The CDR3 here is CASSSTTGPSGANVLTF. The CDR3 nucleotides are TGTGCCAGCAGCTCAACGACAGGGCCCTCTGGGGCCAACGTCCTGACTTTC.

The chain uses TRBV11-1 and TRBJ2-3; 12 bases fit TRBD2. The V gene's germline CDR1 is SGHAT and CDR2 FQDESV (reference sequence). There are 16 residues in the CDR3. Trimming cost V 4 bases and J 5 bases; bases outside gene matches: 7. The CDR3 region has the DNA TGTGCCAGCAGCTCCCGGCTAGCGGGAGGGGAAGATACGCAGTATTTT. Its protein product is CASSSRLAGGEDTQYF.

This clonotype was detected only a few times. This sequence joins TRBV20-1 and TRBJ2-2; possible D gene TRBD1, 5 bases. With 7 bases removed from V and 4 bases from J, the gap between germline ends came to 13 bases. Germline V gene sequence: CDR1 DFQATT, CDR2 SNEGSKA (reference sequence). The CDR3 is 13 residues long. The CDR3 DNA reads as TGCAGTGGAAGAGCCCAGGGCACCGGGGAGCTGTTTTTT. Its protein product is CSGRAQGTGELFF.

Only a few counts were recorded for this clonotype. The chain links TRBV7-2 to TRBJ2-1; D remains unclear. Germline CDR1 reads SGHTA; CDR2 reads FQGNSA. With 3 bases removed from V and 0 bases from J, the gap between germline ends came to 9 bases. The CDR3 runs 15 residues. CDR3 DNA: TGTGCCAGCAGCTTCGGCAGGAGCTCCTACAATGAGCAGTTCTTC. It encodes CASSFGRSSYNEQFF.

This clonotype was observed a few times. This rearrangement joins TRBV10-2 to TRBJ2-5; no clear D gene. Germline V gene lookup returns CDR1 WSHSY and CDR2 SAAADI. Deletions cut 3 bases from V and 5 bases from J, with 13 bases between. CDR3 length: 14 amino acids. CDR3 nucleotides: TGCGCCAGCAGTGAATCGAACGGTTGGGAGACCCAGTACTTC. This sequence encodes CASSESNGWETQYF.

This clonotype showed up many times. V is TRBV14 and J is TRBJ1-2; D ambiguous. This CDR3 has 13 residues. Germline V gives CDR1 SGHDN, CDR2 FVKESK. Between the trimmed V and J ends, which lost 0 bases and 4 bases, there was a span of 6 bases. Written as DNA, the CDR3 is TGTGCCAGCAGCCAAGAGAAGTCCTATGGCTACACCTTC. Amino acid sequence: CASSQEKSYGYTF.

This rearrangement joins TRBV7-3 to TRBJ2-5; D remains unclear. Germline CDR1 SGHTA, CDR2 FQGTGA. V was shortened by 5 bases and J by 5 bases, with 18 bases between the two germline ends. The CDR3 spans 15 residues. CDR3 bases: TGTGCCAGCAGCCTGGATCACCATCCATCGGAGACCCAGTACTTC. It codes for CASSLDHHPSETQYF.

The chain is built from TRBV6-2 or TRBV6-3 and TRBJ2-7; a weak D match, TRBD1 (5 bases). CDR1 and CDR2 from the germline V gene are MNHEY and SVGEGT. The CDR3 is 12 amino acids. V gave up 5 bases and J gave up 3 bases, with 8 bases separating them. The CDR3 nucleotides are TGTGCCAGCAGTGGCCAGGGCTACGAGCAGTACGTC. It translates to CASSGQGYEQYV.

This chain links TRBV20-1 with TRBJ1-1; perhaps TRBD1 as D (6 bases). The CDR3 has 13 residues. Germline V gene lookup returns CDR1 DFQATT and CDR2 SNEGSKA (reference sequence). V was shortened by 0 bases and J by 5 bases, with 10 bases between the two germline ends. The CDR3 nucleotides are TGCAGTGCTAGAGATGAGGGGGGGACTGAAGCTTTCTTT. Protein sequence: CSARDEGGTEAFF.

V gene TRBV24-1 combines with J gene TRBJ2-5, with TRBD2 matching over 8 bases. The CDR3 totals 16 residues. Trimming took 5 bases from V and 2 from J; bases not matched to a gene: 9. Germline CDR1 and CDR2: KGHDR and SFDVKD. In nucleotides, the CDR3 is TGTGCCACCAGTGGGGTTAGCGGGGTGCCTCAAGAGACCCAGTACTTC. Translating gives CATSGVSGVPQETQYF.

This chain uses TRBV5-6 with TRBJ2-1; 8 bases align to TRBD1. Unmatched junction bases numbered 7, after V lost 1 base and J lost 7 bases. Germline CDR1 and CDR2: SGHDT and YYEEEE. The CDR3 extends over 15 amino acids. The CDR3 DNA follows: TGTGCCAGCAGCTTGTCCGGACAGGGATGGAATGAGCAGTTCTTC. It specifies CASSLSGQGWNEQFF.

The V gene is TRBV9, the J gene TRBJ1-1; D possibly corresponds to TRBD1 (6 bases). Germline CDR1 is SGDLS and CDR2 is YYNGEE. CDR3 length: 16 amino acids. Trimming left V 4 bases short and J 4 bases short, with 20 bases between. DNA for the CDR3: TGTGCCAGCAGCTCACCGCGGGGGGGGCAGAGCACTGAAGCTTTCTTT. Its protein product is CASSSPRGGQSTEAFF.

There are many counts of this clonotype. V and J are TRBV9 and TRBJ2-1; D ambiguous. The germline V gene encodes CDR1 SGDLS and CDR2 YYNGEE. Trimming shortened V by 0 bases and J by 7 bases, and 8 bases separated the two germline ends. The CDR3 loop spans 13 amino acids. The CDR3 loop is CASSVGSWNEQFF. The DNA for the CDR3 is TGTGCCAGCAGCGTAGGGAGTTGGAATGAGCAGTTCTTC.

The chain carries TRBV5-1 and TRBJ2-7; TRBD1 matches at 9 bases. This CDR3 is 15 amino acids long. V lost 4 bases and J lost 5; bases outside the gene matches: 10. Germline CDR1 and CDR2: SGHRS and YFSETQ. CDR3 nucleotides: TGCGCCAGCAGCCCCGGCGGGACAGGGACCCACGAGCAGTACTTC. Its protein product is CASSPGGTGTHEQYF.

The chain is built from TRBV6-1 and TRBJ2-6; 8 bases align to TRBD1. Germline assignment: CDR1 MNHNS and CDR2 SASEGT. The CDR3 covers 18 residues. V shed 5 bases and J 4 bases; nucleotides not matched to a gene: 13. The CDR3 here is CASSTPGQGDLGANVLTF. The CDR3 DNA follows: TGTGCCAGCAGTACTCCCGGACAGGGCGACTTGGGGGCCAACGTCCTGACTTTC.

This clonotype has only a few counts. The genes are TRBV20-1 and TRBJ2-3, with 7 bases matching TRBD2. The trim removed 2 bases at V and 2 bases at J, leaving 1 base unmatched. The CDR3 spans 13 residues. CDR1 and CDR2 from the germline V gene are DFQATT and SNEGSKA (reference sequence). The CDR3 loop is CSARLAATDTQYF. The CDR3 DNA reads TGCAGTGCTAGACTAGCGGCCACAGATACGCAGTATTTT.

The chain uses TRBV29-1 and TRBJ1-2; D may be TRBD1 (6 bases). This CDR3 has 13 residues. Germline V gene sequence: CDR1 SQVTM, CDR2 ANQGSEA. The V end was cut by 3 bases, the J end by 0 bases, with 8 bases between. DNA for the CDR3: TGCAGCGTTGACCGGACAGCTAACTATGGCTACACCTTC. It codes for CSVDRTANYGYTF.

The rearrangement uses TRBV9 and TRBJ2-6; a weak D match, TRBD2 (6 bases). Looked up from germline, CDR1 is SGDLS and CDR2 is YYNGEE. Trimming pared 0 bases from V and 4 bases from J, leaving 11 bases between. This CDR3 has 16 amino acids. The CDR3 DNA sequence: TGTGCCAGCAGCGTAGTTAGCGGAGCCGGGGCCAACGTCCTGACTTTC. It codes for CASSVVSGAGANVLTF.

This clonotype was counted between two and nine times. The chain recombines TRBV6-1 with TRBJ2-7; D call uncertain. The V end lost 4 bases, the J end lost 2 bases, and 12 bases lay between the germline ends. This CDR3 has 14 amino acids. In germline, CDR1 is MNHNS, CDR2 SASEGT. The CDR3 loop is CASSVDSQPYEQYF. The CDR3 DNA reads TGTGCCAGCAGTGTTGACTCCCAGCCCTACGAGCAGTACTTC.